This T cell receptor beta chain was profiled in a study of T cell responses to AZD1222 COVID-19 vaccine. Clones were read by immunoSEQ multiplex PCR, and TCRdb kept only the in-frame ones, dropping some. The sample lists tens of thousands of clones, roughly 88% occurring once. For this clone: Its antigen is as yet unknown.

Germline values: CDR1 KGHDR, CDR2 SFDVKD. With 3 bases removed from V and 0 bases from J, the gap between germline ends came to 23 bases. There are 20 residues in the CDR3. General study findings and limits: With dominance at 160-218 and 743-854, vaccine-associated CD4 TCRs spanned spike. Reports indicate that nearly half of spike-specific TCRs are directed at unmutated variant regions. Following two doses of AZD1222, Spike-specific TCR breadth and depth rose.

This clonotype originated in an adult in good health. This sequence joins TRBV24-1 and TRBJ1-5; D possibly corresponds to TRBD1 (5 bases). The sample in question was peripheral blood, obtained on day 0 of MenACWY control vaccination. CDR3: CATSDAIGTRREYSNQPQHF. CDR3 nucleotide sequence: TGTGCCACCAGTGATGCCATTGGGACCCGGAGGGAATATAGCAATCAGCCCCAGCATTTT.